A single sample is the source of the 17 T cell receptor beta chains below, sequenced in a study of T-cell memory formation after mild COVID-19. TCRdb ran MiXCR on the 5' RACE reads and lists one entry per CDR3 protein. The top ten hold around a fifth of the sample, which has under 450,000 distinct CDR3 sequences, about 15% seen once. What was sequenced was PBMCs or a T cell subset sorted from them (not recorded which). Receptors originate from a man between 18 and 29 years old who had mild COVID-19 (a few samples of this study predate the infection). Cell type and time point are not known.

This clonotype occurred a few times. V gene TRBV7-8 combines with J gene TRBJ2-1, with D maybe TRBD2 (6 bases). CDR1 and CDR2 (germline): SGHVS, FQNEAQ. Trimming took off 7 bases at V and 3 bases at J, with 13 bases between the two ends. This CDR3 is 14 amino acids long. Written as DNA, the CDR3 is TGTGCCAGCACCCGGTGGGGGGACTACAATGAGCAGTTCTTC. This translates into CASTRWGDYNEQFF. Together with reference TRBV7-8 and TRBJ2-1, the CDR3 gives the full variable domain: GAGVSQSPRYKVAKRGQDVALRCDPISGHVSLFWYQQALGQGPEFLTYFQNEAQLDKSGLPSDRFFAERPEGSVSTLKIQRTQQEDSAVYLCASTRWGDYNEQFFGPGTRLTVL.

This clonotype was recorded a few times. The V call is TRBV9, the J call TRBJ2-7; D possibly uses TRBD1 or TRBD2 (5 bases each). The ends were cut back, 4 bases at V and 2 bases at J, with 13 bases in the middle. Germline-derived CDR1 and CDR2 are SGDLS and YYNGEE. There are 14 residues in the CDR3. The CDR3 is CASSPRPGPYEQYF. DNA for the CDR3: TGTGCCAGCAGCCCCCGACCGGGACCCTACGAGCAGTACTTC.

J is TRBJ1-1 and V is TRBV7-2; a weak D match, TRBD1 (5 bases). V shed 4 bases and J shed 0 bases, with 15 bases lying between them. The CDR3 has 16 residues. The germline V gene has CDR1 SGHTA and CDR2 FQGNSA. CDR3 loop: CASSSPAGGLNTEAFF. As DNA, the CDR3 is TGTGCCAGCAGCTCCCCGGCGGGGGGTCTGAACACTGAAGCTTTCTTT.

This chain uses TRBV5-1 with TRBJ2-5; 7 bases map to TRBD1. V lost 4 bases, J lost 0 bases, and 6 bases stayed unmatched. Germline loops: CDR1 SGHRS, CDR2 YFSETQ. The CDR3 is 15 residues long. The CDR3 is CASSQTGPYQETQYF. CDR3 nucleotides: TGCGCCAGCAGCCAGACAGGGCCGTACCAAGAGACCCAGTACTTC.

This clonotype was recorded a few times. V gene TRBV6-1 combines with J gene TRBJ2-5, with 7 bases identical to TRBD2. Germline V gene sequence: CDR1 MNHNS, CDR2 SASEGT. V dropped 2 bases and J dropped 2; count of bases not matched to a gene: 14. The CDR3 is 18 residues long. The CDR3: CASSEMGYVGGGQETQYF. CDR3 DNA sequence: TGTGCCAGCAGTGAAATGGGCTATGTAGGCGGGGGACAAGAGACCCAGTACTTC.

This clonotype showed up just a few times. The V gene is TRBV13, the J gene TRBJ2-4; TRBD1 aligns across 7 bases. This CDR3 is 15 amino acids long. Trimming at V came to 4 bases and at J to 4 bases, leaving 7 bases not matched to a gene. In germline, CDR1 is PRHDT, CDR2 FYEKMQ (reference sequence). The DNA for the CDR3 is TGTGCCAGCAGCTCCGGGACAGTGGGAAAAAACATTCAGTACTTC. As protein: CASSSGTVGKNIQYF.

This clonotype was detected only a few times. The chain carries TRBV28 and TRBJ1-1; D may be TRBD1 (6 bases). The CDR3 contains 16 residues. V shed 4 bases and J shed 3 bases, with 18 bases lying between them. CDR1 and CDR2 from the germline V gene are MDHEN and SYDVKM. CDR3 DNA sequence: TGTGCCAGCAGTTCACCGGGGGCGCGAGGTTACACTGAAGCTTTCTTT. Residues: CASSSPGARGYTEAFF.

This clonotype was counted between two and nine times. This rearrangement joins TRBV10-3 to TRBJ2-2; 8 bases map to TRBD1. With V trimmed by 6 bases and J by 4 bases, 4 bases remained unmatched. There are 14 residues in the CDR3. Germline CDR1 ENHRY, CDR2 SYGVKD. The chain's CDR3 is CAISQGASTGELFF. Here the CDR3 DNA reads TGTGCCATCAGCCAGGGGGCGAGCACCGGGGAGCTGTTTTTT.

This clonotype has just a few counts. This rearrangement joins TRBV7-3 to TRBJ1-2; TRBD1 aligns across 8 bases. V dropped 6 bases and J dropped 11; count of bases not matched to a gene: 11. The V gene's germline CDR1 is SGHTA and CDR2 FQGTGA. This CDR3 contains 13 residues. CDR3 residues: CASSPSDRASYTF. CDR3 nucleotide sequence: TGTGCCAGCAGTCCTTCGGACAGGGCGAGTTACACCTTC.

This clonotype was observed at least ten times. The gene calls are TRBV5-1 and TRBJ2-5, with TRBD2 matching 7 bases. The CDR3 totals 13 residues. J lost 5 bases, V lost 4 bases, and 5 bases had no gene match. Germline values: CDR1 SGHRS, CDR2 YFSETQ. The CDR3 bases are TGCGCCAGCAGCAACCAGGGAGGGGAGACCCAGTACTTC. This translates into CASSNQGGETQYF.

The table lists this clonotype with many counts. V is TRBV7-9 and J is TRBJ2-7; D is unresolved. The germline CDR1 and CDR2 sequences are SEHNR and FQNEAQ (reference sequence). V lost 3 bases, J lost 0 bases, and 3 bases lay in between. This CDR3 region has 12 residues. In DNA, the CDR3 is TGTGCCAGCAGCTTCGGCTCCTACGAGCAGTACGTC. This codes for CASSFGSYEQYV.

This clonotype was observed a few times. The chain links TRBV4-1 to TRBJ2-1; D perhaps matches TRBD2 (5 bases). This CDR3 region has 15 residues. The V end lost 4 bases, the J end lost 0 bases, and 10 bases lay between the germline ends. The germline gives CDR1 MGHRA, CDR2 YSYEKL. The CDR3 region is CASSLPGSSYNEQFF. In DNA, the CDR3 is TGCGCCAGCAGCCTCCCGGGGAGCTCCTACAATGAGCAGTTCTTC.

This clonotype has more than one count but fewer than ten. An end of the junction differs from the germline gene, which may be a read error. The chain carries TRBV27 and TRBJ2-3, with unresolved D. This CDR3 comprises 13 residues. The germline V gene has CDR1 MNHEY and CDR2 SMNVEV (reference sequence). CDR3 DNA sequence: TGTGCCAGCGGTTTAAATGGCCCAGATACGCAGTATTTT. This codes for CASGLNGPDTQYF.

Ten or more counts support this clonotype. The CDR3 bases are TGCGCCAGCAGCCAAGATCGGGGTCAGCCCCAGCATTTT. Translated: CASSQDRGQPQHF. This sequence joins TRBV4-3 and TRBJ1-5; no firm D call. V was clipped by 0 bases and J by 6 bases, with 6 bases between them. Germline V CDR1 and CDR2: LGHNA, YSLEER. The CDR3 totals 13 residues.

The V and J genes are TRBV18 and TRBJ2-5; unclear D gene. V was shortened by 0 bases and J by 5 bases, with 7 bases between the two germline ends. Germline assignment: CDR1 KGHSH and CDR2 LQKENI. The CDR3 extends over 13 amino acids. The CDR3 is CASSPPQKETQYF. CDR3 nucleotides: TGTGCCAGCTCACCACCTCAAAAGGAGACCCAGTACTTC.

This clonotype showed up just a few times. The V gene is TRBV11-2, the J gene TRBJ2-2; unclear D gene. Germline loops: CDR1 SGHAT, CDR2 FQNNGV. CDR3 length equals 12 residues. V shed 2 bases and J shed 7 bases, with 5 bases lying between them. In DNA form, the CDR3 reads TGTGCCAGCAGCTTACTTAGCGGGGAGCTGTTTTTT. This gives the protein CASSLLSGELFF.

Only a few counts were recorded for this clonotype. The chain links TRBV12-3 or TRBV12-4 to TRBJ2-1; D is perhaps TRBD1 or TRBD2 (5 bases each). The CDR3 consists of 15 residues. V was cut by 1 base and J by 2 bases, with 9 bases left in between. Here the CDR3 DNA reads TGTGCCAGCAGTTTAGGAGGGGTTCCCTACAATGAGCAGTTCTTC. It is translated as CASSLGGVPYNEQFF.